The next 11 T cell receptor beta chains were all read from a single sample in a study of long-term antiretroviral therapy in people with HIV. Survey level was the resolution at which the v3.0 immunoSEQ assay ran. This table comes from immunoSEQ multiplex PCR, and its TCRdb copy is limited to in-frame clones, with some not included. The sample yields about 39,000 clones, about 86% seen once. The starting material was unsorted PBMCs, obtained 1.2 years after starting antiretroviral therapy. The receptors derive from a woman in her forties or fifties with HIV.

The V gene is TRBV4-2, the J gene TRBJ2-7, with TRBD2 identical over 9 bases. CDR1 LGHNA and CDR2 YNFKEQ come from the germline V gene. Losses at the gene ends were 1 base for V and 4 bases for J; bases not matched to a gene: 8. CDR3 length: 16 amino acids. CDR3 loop: CASSQGASGEFYEQYF. CDR3 bases: TGTGCCAGCAGCCAAGGTGCTAGCGGGGAATTTTACGAGCAGTACTTC.

The chain uses TRBV5-1 and TRBJ1-2; 7 nucleotides line up with TRBD1. The CDR3 has 13 residues. CDR1 SGHRS and CDR2 YFSETQ come from the germline V gene. V lost 3 bases and J lost 6; bases outside the gene matches: 5. This CDR3 is CASSWNRGDGYTF. CDR3 coding DNA: TGCGCCAGCAGCTGGAACAGGGGCGATGGCTACACCTTC.

In this sample, this clone turned up once. V gene TRBV18 combines with J gene TRBJ2-6; no firm D call. The CDR3 extends over 16 amino acids. V lost 2 bases, J lost 0 bases, and 8 bases lay in between. Germline CDR1 is KGHSH and CDR2 is LQKENI. CDR3 coding DNA: TGTGCCAGCTCACCATTCGGCGTCTCTGGGGCCAACGTCCTGACTTTC. Protein sequence: CASSPFGVSGANVLTF.

The gene calls are TRBV13 and TRBJ2-3; TRBD2 matches 9 bases. Trimming at V came to 0 bases and at J to 1 base, leaving 8 bases not matched to a gene. The CDR3 length is 18 residues. CDR1 and CDR2 from the germline V gene are PRHDT and FYEKMQ (reference sequence). CDR3 in amino acids: CASSLGLWASGGTDTQYF. Here the CDR3 DNA reads TGTGCCAGCAGCTTAGGCCTCTGGGCTAGCGGGGGCACAGATACGCAGTATTTT. The full variable domain, its missing parts supplied by reference TRBV13 and TRBJ2-3, is AAGVIQSPRHLIKEKRETATLKCYPIPRHDTVYWYQQGPGQDPQFLISFYEKMQSDKGSIPDRFSAQQFSDYHSELNMSSLELGDSALYFCASSLGLWASGGTDTQYFGPGTRLTVL.

Only one count was recorded for this clone. The V gene is TRBV6-4, the J gene TRBJ2-2; perhaps TRBD1 as D (6 bases). Germline CDR1 and CDR2: MRHNA and SNTAGT. This CDR3 is built from 16 residues. V lost 5 bases and J 2 bases, leaving 15 bases between the germline ends. CDR3 DNA sequence: TGTGCCAGCAGTCGAAAGGCAGGGGCTAACACCGGGGAGCTGTTTTTT. This codes for CASSRKAGANTGELFF.

The rearrangement uses TRBV30 and TRBJ1-1; D possibly corresponds to TRBD1 (5 bases). V lost 4 bases, J lost 4 bases, and 10 bases lay in between. The germline V gene encodes CDR1 GTSNPN and CDR2 SVGIG (reference sequence). The CDR3 runs to 12 residues. The CDR3 is CAWNQGTTEAFF. For the CDR3, the DNA is TGTGCCTGGAACCAGGGAACCACTGAAGCTTTCTTT. Variable domain in full (rest from reference TRBV30 and TRBJ1-1): SQTIHQWPATLVQPVGSPLSLECTVEGTSNPNLYWYRQAAGRGLQLLFYSVGIGQISSEVPQNLSASRPQDRQFILSSKKLLLSDSGFYLCAWNQGTTEAFFGQGTRLTVV.

This clone was recorded only once. This chain links TRBV5-6 with TRBJ2-4; D is ambiguous. The CDR3 runs to 16 residues. Germline V gene sequence: CDR1 SGHDT, CDR2 YYEEEE. The germline V and J ends were trimmed by 2 bases and 1 base, with 13 bases remaining between them. CDR3 coding DNA: TGTGCCAGCAGCTTCGAAGGAGTTGTGGCCAAAAACATTCAGTACTTC. Translation gives CASSFEGVVAKNIQYF.

The V and J genes are TRBV19 and TRBJ1-5, with D possibly TRBD1 on 5 matching bases. CDR1 LNHDA and CDR2 SQIVND come from the germline V gene (reference sequence). Deletions cut 8 bases from V and 4 bases from J, with 9 bases between. The CDR3 contains 12 residues. CDR3 protein: CASAGGNQPQHF. In DNA, the CDR3 is TGTGCCAGTGCGGGGGGTAATCAGCCCCAGCATTTT.

This clone was seen only a few times. This chain links TRBV29-1 with TRBJ1-2; D remains unclear. Trimming pared 1 base from V and 4 bases from J, leaving 16 bases between. Per germline, CDR1 SQVTM and CDR2 ANQGSEA. The CDR3 has 15 amino acids. CDR3 in amino acids: CSVEALSDETYGYTF. The CDR3 region has the DNA TGCAGCGTTGAAGCTCTGTCAGATGAAACCTATGGCTACACCTTC.

CDR3 region: CASTSGGNNEKLFF. The DNA for the CDR3 is TGTGCCAGTACCTCGGGGGGGAATAATGAAAAACTGTTTTTT. The V gene is TRBV19, the J gene TRBJ1-4; D might be TRBD1 (5 bases). Trimming left V 7 bases short and J 4 bases short, with 13 bases between. The germline gives CDR1 LNHDA, CDR2 SQIVND (reference sequence). The CDR3 has 14 residues.

This clone came up once. The CDR3 sequence is CASSYSIQGDEQYF. As DNA, the CDR3 is TGTGCCAGCAGTTACTCGATCCAGGGGGACGAGCAGTACTTC. This rearrangement joins TRBV6-6 to TRBJ2-7; 7 nucleotides align to TRBD1. This CDR3 contains 14 residues. Trimming at V came to 0 bases and at J to 5 bases, leaving 4 bases not matched to a gene. CDR1 is MNHNY, CDR2 SVGAGI, per germline (reference sequence).